These 19 T cell receptor beta chains originate from one sample sequenced in a study of T cell responses to AZD1222 COVID-19 vaccine. Generated by immunoSEQ multiplex PCR, the TCRdb table keeps only in-frame clones and is missing some. The sample yields 65,000 or so clones, about 83% seen once. Sequencing was performed on peripheral blood, taken on day 0 of AZD1222 vaccination. The receptors shown here come from an adult in good health.

Of note for this clone: A much larger clonotype is one base distant, so this may be a read error. In nucleotides, the CDR3 is TGCGCCCGCAGCCGGGGGGGAAATGAGCAGTTCTTC. Its translation: CARSRGGNEQFF. The V call is TRBV5-1, the J call TRBJ2-1; 8 bases are a match to TRBD2. Germline lookup yields CDR1 SGHRS and CDR2 YFSETQ. This CDR3 is built from 12 residues.

The chain combines TRBV23-1 with TRBJ1-5; D is undetermined. TRBV23-1 is an open reading frame whose function is uncertain. Between the trimmed V and J ends, which lost 2 bases and 0 bases, there was a span of 11 bases. CDR3 size: 16 residues. CDR3 sequence (DNA): TGCGCCAGCAGTCAACCCCCGGGCCATAGCAATCAGCCCCAGCATTTT. Translating gives CASSQPPGHSNQPQHF.

The count of this clone is one. This chain uses TRBV9 with TRBJ2-5; 9 bases line up with TRBD1. The CDR3 sequence is 14 residues long. Unmatched junction bases numbered 10, after V lost 6 bases and J lost 7 bases. Germline CDR1 and CDR2: SGDLS and YYNGEE. The CDR3: CASTRDRASATQYF. The CDR3 DNA sequence: TGTGCCAGCACCCGGGACAGGGCTTCAGCGACCCAGTACTTC.

The rearrangement uses TRBV21-1 and TRBJ1-6. TRBV21-1 is deemed a pseudogene. The CDR3 has 11 residues. CDR3 protein: CASSNNSPLHF. CDR3 nucleotides: TGTGCCAGCAGCAATAATTCACCCCTCCACTTT.

This chain connects TRBV2 to TRBJ2-1; D perhaps matches TRBD1 (5 bases). V was clipped by 6 bases and J by 9 bases, with 18 bases between them. CDR3 length: 14 residues. Germline CDR1 and CDR2: SNHLY and FYNNEI. The CDR3 coding sequence is TGTGCCAGCAGCACCCAGGGATACGGCGGTGAGCAGTTCTTC. This gives the protein CASSTQGYGGEQFF.

The rearrangement uses TRBV5-1 and TRBJ2-7; 9 positions agree with TRBD1. From germline, CDR1 is SGHRS and CDR2 YFSETQ. This CDR3 has 15 residues. After removal of 1 base from V and 6 bases from J, the junction contained 8 bases not matched to a gene. The CDR3 coding sequence is TGCGCCAGCAGCTTGAGCTCACAGGGGGCCGGCGAGCAGTACTTC. Translated: CASSLSSQGAGEQYF. Full variable domain (missing parts from reference TRBV5-1 and TRBJ2-7): KAGVTQTPRYLIKTRGQQVTLSCSPISGHRSVSWYQQTPGQGLQFLFEYFSETQRNKGNFPGRFSGRQFSNSRSEMNVSTLELGDSALYLCASSLSSQGAGEQYFGPGTRLTVT.

The CDR3 DNA follows: TGTGCCAGCAGCTTGGGGGGGTCTGGAAACACCATATATTTT. Its protein product is CASSLGGSGNTIYF. The gene calls are TRBV5-5 and TRBJ1-3; D might be TRBD1 (5 bases). Germline CDR1 SGHKS, CDR2 YYEKEE (reference sequence). V lost 0 bases and J 1 base, leaving 5 bases between the germline ends. The CDR3 loop spans 14 amino acids.

J is TRBJ1-2 and V is TRBV7-3, with D perhaps matching TRBD1 (5 bases). Germline V CDR1 and CDR2: SGHTA, FQGTGA. Trimming cost V 3 bases and J 7 bases, with 12 bases left between them. The CDR3 extends over 13 amino acids. The CDR3 spells CASSFDGGGGYTF. In DNA, the CDR3 is TGTGCCAGCAGCTTTGACGGTGGGGGTGGCTACACCTTC.

This chain joins TRBV30 and TRBJ1-6; D not certain. In germline, CDR1 is GTSNPN, CDR2 SVGIG (reference sequence). The CDR3 has 16 amino acids. V lost 2 bases to trimming and J lost 0 bases, with 11 bases between them. This CDR3 reads CAWSNSADSYNSPLHF. CDR3 nucleotide sequence: TGTGCCTGGAGTAACAGCGCTGACTCCTATAATTCACCCCTCCACTTT.

About this clone itself: Germline is not matched at one junction end, which may reflect a read error. The chain is built from TRBV28 and TRBJ1-2; D is unresolved. The CDR3 extends over 12 amino acids. Germline V CDR1 and CDR2: MDHEN, SYDVKM. CDR3: CASSTVDGFKDF. CDR3 DNA: TGTGCCAGCAGTACCGTGGACGGATTCAAAGACTTC.

As DNA, the CDR3 is TGTGCCAGCAGCTTTGACAGCACAGATACGCAGTATTTT. The encoded protein is CASSFDSTDTQYF. This sequence joins TRBV7-3 and TRBJ2-3; D uncertain. The V end was cut by 3 bases, the J end by 0 bases, with 4 bases between. The CDR3 spans 13 residues. CDR1 and CDR2 (germline): SGHTA, FQGTGA.

The chain couples TRBV5-4 to TRBJ2-7; TRBD2 might be the D (7 bases). The CDR3 contains 15 residues. With 0 bases removed from V and 4 bases from J, the gap between germline ends came to 14 bases. Germline values: CDR1 SGHNT, CDR2 YYREEE (reference sequence). The CDR3 coding sequence is TGTGCCAGCAGCTTGGCCGGAGGGGGGGCGTACGAGCAGTACTTC. As protein: CASSLAGGGAYEQYF.

The chain combines TRBV14 with TRBJ2-5; no firm D call. The germline V and J ends were trimmed by 5 bases and 2 bases, with 3 bases remaining between them. The CDR3 has 11 amino acids. Germline CDR1 and CDR2: SGHDN and FVKESK. CDR3 sequence reads: CASSVQETQYF. DNA for the CDR3: TGTGCCAGCAGCGTACAAGAGACCCAGTACTTC.

The genes are TRBV6-5 and TRBJ2-7; D not resolved. This CDR3 region has 11 residues. Germline V gene data show CDR1 as MNHEY and CDR2 as SVGAGI. The V end was cut by 5 bases, the J end by 2 bases, with 4 bases between. The CDR3 DNA follows: TGTGCCAGCAGTCGGACCTACGAGCAGTACTTC. Translating it yields CASSRTYEQYF.

The CDR3 coding sequence is TGTGCCAGCAGTGAAAGGACATCACTAATGAAGAAACTGTTTTTT. Encoded protein: CASSERTSLMKKLFF. The rearrangement joins TRBV2 to TRBJ1-4; perhaps TRBD1 as D (5 bases). CDR3 size: 15 residues. CDR1 SNHLY and CDR2 FYNNEI come from the germline V gene. V was cut by 2 bases and J by 11 bases, with 18 bases left in between.

This chain links TRBV27 with TRBJ2-1, with TRBD1 matching 9 bases. CDR3 length: 15 amino acids. Germline values: CDR1 MNHEY, CDR2 SMNVEV (reference sequence). Germline trimming cut 5 bases from V and 0 bases from J; bases unmatched to any gene: 2. CDR3 DNA: TGTGCCAGCAGTAAGACAGGGGGCTCCTACAATGAGCAGTTCTTC. Translation gives CASSKTGGSYNEQFF.

The V gene is TRBV11-2, the J gene TRBJ1-5; D gene unclear. CDR3 length: 14 amino acids. Germline CDR1 and CDR2: SGHAT and FQNNGV. Trimming took 4 bases from V and 7 from J, leaving 14 bases between them. The DNA for the CDR3 is TGTGCCAGCAGCTCCGCTGACGAGGGCCAGCCCCAGCATTTT. Encoded protein: CASSSADEGQPQHF.

The J gene is TRBJ2-7, the V gene TRBV6-5, with TRBD1 matching 10 bases. The J segment lost 1 base and the V segment lost 6 bases, leaving 6 bases of the junction unmatched. CDR3 length: 15 amino acids. The germline V gene encodes CDR1 MNHEY and CDR2 SVGAGI. CDR3 sequence reads: CASRTVGQGSYEQYF. The CDR3 region has the DNA TGTGCCAGCAGGACGGTGGGACAGGGGTCCTACGAGCAGTACTTC.

The chain is built from TRBV19 and TRBJ2-7, with D possibly called TRBD1 or TRBD2 (5 bases each). This CDR3 has 14 residues. Germline V gene data show CDR1 as LNHDA and CDR2 as SQIVND (reference sequence). V lost 6 bases to trimming and J lost 2 bases, with 14 bases between them. The CDR3 nucleotides are TGTGCCAGTAGCCAACTGGGGGTTACCTACGAGCAGTACTTC. It translates to CASSQLGVTYEQYF. The whole variable domain, remainder taken from reference TRBV19 and TRBJ2-7, is DGGITQSPKYLFRKEGQNVTLSCEQNLNHDAMYWYRQDPGQGLRLIYYSQIVNDFQKGDIAEGYSVSREKKESFPLTVTSAQKNPTAFYLCASSQLGVTYEQYFGPGTRLTVT.